This entry lists 13 T cell receptor beta chains sequenced from one sample in a study of Graves' ophthalmopathy and Graves' hyperthyroidism. The authors amplified TCR beta CDR3 regions, and they did so from RNA transcripts for repertoire sequencing. The library came from an HTBI-primed first-round RT-PCR and a second-round multiplex PCR. TCRdb reprocessed the multiplex PCR reads with MiXCR, giving one entry per CDR3 protein. In the table there are roughly 39,000 distinct CDR3 sequences, approximately 55% of which are singletons. The sample consisted of peripheral blood. All receptors derive from an adult woman with stable Graves' hyperthyroidism.

This clonotype was recorded at least ten times. The V and J genes are TRBV19 and TRBJ1-4, with D possibly TRBD1 on 5 matching bases. CDR1 and CDR2 from the germline V gene are LNHDA and SQIVND (reference sequence). CDR3 size: 17 residues. Trimming took 3 bases from V and 7 from J, leaving 21 bases between them. CDR3 bases: TGTGCCAGTAGTATGCCCCTGGCGGGGGGGGTCGGTGAAAAACTGTTTTTT. Its translation: CASSMPLAGGVGEKLFF.

At least ten counts were recorded for this clonotype. V usage is TRBV6-2 or TRBV6-3 and J usage is TRBJ2-7; weak D call: TRBD2 (5 bases). Trimming left V 3 bases short and J 3 bases short, with 12 bases between. CDR3 length: 14 residues. The germline V gene encodes CDR1 MNHEY and CDR2 SVGEGT. The CDR3 here is CASSYYAGGYEQYF. The CDR3 DNA reads as TGTGCCAGCAGTTATTACGCCGGAGGCTACGAGCAGTACTTC.

This clonotype appeared once. The genes are TRBV2 and TRBJ1-1, with no clear D. The V end was cut by 5 bases, the J end by 3 bases, with 19 bases between. CDR1 is SNHLY, CDR2 FYNNEI, per germline. This CDR3 has 16 amino acids. CDR3 DNA sequence: TGTGCCAGCAGTCCCTTACTACACCGGAGGGACACTGAAGCTTTCTTT. Translating it yields CASSPLLHRRDTEAFF.

Ten or more counts support this clonotype. This may stem from a read error, because a much larger clone lies one nucleotide away. This chain connects TRBV12-3 or TRBV12-4 to TRBJ1-5; D possibly corresponds to TRBD1 (5 bases). The CDR3 sequence is 13 residues long. Between the trimmed V and J ends, which lost 2 bases and 5 bases, there was a span of 7 bases. The DNA of the CDR3 is TGTGCCAGCAGTTTACGGGGGGATCAGCCCCAGCATTTT. Translation gives CASSLRGDQPQHF.

The CDR3 DNA follows: TGTGCCAGCAGAGGGGGCGGGAATTTCTTTACCTACGAGCAGTACTTC. Protein product: CASRGGGNFFTYEQYF. The J gene is TRBJ2-7, the V gene TRBV6-9, with a possible D match to TRBD1 (7 bases). The CDR3 has 16 residues. The germline gives CDR1 MNHGY, CDR2 SVAAGI. Trimming took off 6 bases at V and 2 bases at J, with 20 bases between the two ends.

The chain links TRBV5-6 to TRBJ2-5; perhaps TRBD2 as D (6 bases). The CDR3 covers 13 residues. V gave up 0 bases and J gave up 4 bases, with 7 bases separating them. In germline, CDR1 is SGHDT, CDR2 YYEEEE. The CDR3 DNA reads TGTGCCAGCAGCTTGGGGGGGGTAGAGACCCAGTACTTC. Translation gives CASSLGGVETQYF.

This clonotype was seen at least ten times. V usage is TRBV7-4 and J usage is TRBJ2-5; perhaps TRBD2 as D (6 bases). Germline-derived CDR1 and CDR2 are SGHVT and SQSDAQ. The CDR3 has 12 amino acids. V was cut by 11 bases and J by 0 bases, with 10 bases left in between. CDR3 nucleotides: TGTGCCGGAGGGGTGTACCAAGAGACCCAGTACTTC. This encodes CAGGVYQETQYF.

Comments on this clonotype: The junction differs from germline at one of its ends, possibly a read error. The chain has TRBV5-6 and TRBJ2-6; possibly TRBD2 for D (6 bases). The CDR3 is made up of 15 amino acids. Germline CDR1 is SGHDT and CDR2 is YYEEEE. CDR3 amino acids: CASGLGGLGANVLTF. CDR3 DNA sequence: TGTGCCAGCGGCTTGGGGGGTCTTGGGGCCAACGTCCTGACTTTC.

This clonotype appeared many times. V gene TRBV7-9 combines with J gene TRBJ2-2; D unresolved. The length of the CDR3 is 18 residues. Germline V gene lookup returns CDR1 SEHNR and CDR2 FQNEAQ (reference sequence). Trimming stripped 1 base from V and 7 bases from J, with 22 bases between. CDR3 amino acids: CASSLDLTLGNRNGELFF. In DNA form, the CDR3 reads TGTGCCAGCAGCTTAGATTTAACGCTAGGGAATCGGAACGGGGAGCTGTTTTTT.

Concerning this clonotype: This CDR3 fails to terminate in the conserved phenylalanine or tryptophan, so it likely reflects a read error. This chain joins TRBV2 and TRBJ1-2; TRBD1 aligns across 8 bases. The germline V gene encodes CDR1 SNHLY and CDR2 FYNNEI. The V and J ends lost 6 bases and 4 bases, in that order; junction bases with no gene match: 4. This CDR3 spans 13 amino acids. The CDR3 is CASRTGGLYGYTL. The CDR3 DNA sequence: TGTGCCAGCAGAACAGGGGGACTCTATGGCTACACCCTC.

Regarding this clonotype: A much larger clonotype is one base distant, so this may be a read error. Because the CDR3 is missing its conserved closing phenylalanine or tryptophan, this is likely a read error. This sequence joins TRBV30 and TRBJ1-1, with D maybe TRBD1 (5 bases). The ends were cut back, 2 bases at V and 5 bases at J, with 21 bases in the middle. The CDR3 runs 16 residues. Germline CDR1 reads GTSNPN; CDR2 reads SVGIG (reference sequence). The CDR3 coding sequence is TGTGCCTGGAGTAATCCCTCTGGCAGGGTCAGGACTGAAGCTTTCTCT. Protein sequence: CAWSNPSGRVRTEAFS.

In its sample, this clonotype was seen many times. The CDR3 region is CSARDGGLVAGELFF. DNA for the CDR3: TGCAGTGCTAGAGATGGCGGACTAGTGGCCGGGGAGCTGTTTTTT. The V and J genes are TRBV20-1 and TRBJ2-2; 7 bases line up with TRBD2. J gave up 6 bases and V 0 bases, and 7 bases lay outside the gene matches. CDR3 length: 15 amino acids. Per the germline V gene, CDR1 is DFQATT and CDR2 is SNEGSKA (reference sequence).

The genes are TRBV24-1 and TRBJ1-2; 7 bases agree with TRBD1. The V segment lost 4 bases and the J segment 7 bases; nucleotides outside the gene matches: 5. This CDR3 is 13 amino acids long. The V gene's germline CDR1 is KGHDR and CDR2 SFDVKD. CDR3 sequence (DNA): TGTGCCACCAGTGAGGGGACAGCCCGTGGCTACACCTTC. Its translation: CATSEGTARGYTF.